The present T cell receptor beta chain was sequenced within a study of cytomegalovirus exposure and HLA in healthy donors. 60 Vbeta and 13 Jbeta primers were used in PCR. Profiling relied on immunoSEQ multiplex PCR, and the TCRdb table lists in-frame clones only, not all of them. This sample's clone table lists 65,000 to 85,000 clones. CDR3 size: 15 residues. V was clipped by 7 bases and J by 4 bases, with 21 bases between them. Germline V gene data show CDR1 as SGHRS and CDR2 as YFSETQ. Sequencing input: PBMCs. The chain recombines TRBV5-1 with TRBJ2-7; maybe TRBD2 (5 bases). The sequence was collected from a female donor in good health and CMV-seropositive. CDR3 DNA sequence: TGCGCCAGCCGAGCAGTGGGGTCAAGAGGGTACGAGCAGTACTTC. It is translated as CASRAVGSRGYEQYF. Supplemented by reference TRBV5-1 and TRBJ2-7, the full variable domain reads KAGVTQTPRYLIKTRGQQVTLSCSPISGHRSVSWYQQTPGQGLQFLFEYFSETQRNKGNFPGRFSGRQFSNSRSEMNVSTLELGDSALYLCASRAVGSRGYEQYFGPGTRLTVT.